This TCR beta chain is from a study of T cells expressing NK-cell markers. Across the whole study: It was sorted CD3+CD56+NKG2C+, CD3+CD56+NKG2C- and CD3+CD56-NKG2C+ T cells that supplied the TCR beta repertoires. Findings and limits, study-wide: The HCMV specificity of the expanded NKG2C+ T cell clones stayed unresolved. Also leading the CD3+CD56-NKG2C+ fraction in a handful of donors were these clonotypes.

The TCR beta cDNA came from 5'RACE template switching with UMIs. From its re-call of the 5' RACE reads, TCRdb lists each CDR3 protein once, without DNA. The sample has fewer than 400,000 distinct CDR3 sequences. Germline V lookup: CDR1 DFQATT, CDR2 SNEGSKA (reference sequence). The CDR3 spans 16 residues. With respect to this clonotype: Its antigen is undetermined.

The chain uses TRBV20-1 and TRBJ2-3; TCRdb's assignment of TRBD2 cannot be checked, as there is no DNA. Specimen: blood T cells: a sorted CD56 or NKG2C T cell subset, CD4+ or CD8+ T cells, or bulk PBMC T cells (not recorded which). This TCR derives from a woman aged 50 to 60 in good health. Here the CDR3 reads CSASTSGSLGRDTQYF.